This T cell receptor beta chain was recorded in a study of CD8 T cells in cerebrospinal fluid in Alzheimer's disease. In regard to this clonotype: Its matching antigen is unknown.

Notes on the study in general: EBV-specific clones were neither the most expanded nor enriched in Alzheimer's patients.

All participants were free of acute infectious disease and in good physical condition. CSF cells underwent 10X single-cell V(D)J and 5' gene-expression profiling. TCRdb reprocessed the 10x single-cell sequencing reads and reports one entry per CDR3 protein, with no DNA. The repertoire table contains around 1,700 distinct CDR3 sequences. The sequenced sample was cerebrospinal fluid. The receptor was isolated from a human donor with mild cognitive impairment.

The CDR3 protein is CASSLDRAGSPLHF. This chain joins TRBV28 and TRBJ1-6; TCRdb calls TRBD1, which cannot be checked without DNA. Germline V CDR1 and CDR2: MDHEN, SYDVKM. The CDR3 is 14 residues long.